Below, 32 T cell receptor beta chains from the same sample are listed, as sequenced in a study of T-cell memory formation after mild COVID-19. From the 5' RACE reads, TCRdb called clonotypes with MiXCR, one entry per CDR3 protein. The data hold 250,000 to 350,000 distinct CDR3 sequences, with 15% to 20% observed a single time. Material: PBMCs or a T cell subset sorted from them (not recorded which). The receptors shown here come from a man younger than 35 who had mild COVID-19 (a few samples of this study predate the infection). Cell type and time point are not known.

The chain has TRBV6-2 or TRBV6-3 and TRBJ2-7; D is ambiguous. Trimming removed 0 bases at V and 6 bases at J, with 6 bases between. This CDR3 has 12 residues. Germline CDR1 and CDR2: MNHEY and SVGEGT. The CDR3 loop is CASSYSEVEQYF. DNA for the CDR3: TGTGCCAGCAGTTACTCTGAAGTCGAGCAGTACTTC.

Only a few counts were recorded for this clonotype. The chain combines TRBV7-2 with TRBJ2-3, with D perhaps given as TRBD1 or TRBD2 (5 bases each). Germline-derived CDR1 and CDR2 are SGHTA and FQGNSA. The CDR3 length is 16 residues. V was clipped by 1 base and J by 6 bases, with 17 bases between them. The CDR3, as DNA: TGTGCCAGCAGCTTAGGGGGGATCCTTAAAGCGGATACGCAGTATTTT. Protein: CASSLGGILKADTQYF. The whole variable domain, remainder taken from reference TRBV7-2 and TRBJ2-3, is GAGVSQSPSNKVTEKGKDVELRCDPISGHTALYWYRQSLGQGLEFLIYFQGNSAPDKSGLPSDRFSAERTGGSVSTLTIQRTQQEDSAVYLCASSLGGILKADTQYFGPGTRLTVL.

This sequence joins TRBV6-1 and TRBJ2-7, with 9 positions matching TRBD1. CDR1 is MNHNS, CDR2 SASEGT, per germline. The CDR3 extends over 15 amino acids. V lost 7 bases and J lost 2; bases outside the gene matches: 9. Here the CDR3 reads CASILTGTGTYEQYF. The CDR3 DNA reads as TGTGCCAGCATATTGACCGGGACAGGGACCTACGAGCAGTACTTC.

The chain carries TRBV4-1 and TRBJ1-4; D unresolved. The CDR3 is 14 residues long. Trimming took off 0 bases at V and 8 bases at J, with 10 bases between the two ends. Germline V gene sequence: CDR1 MGHRA, CDR2 YSYEKL. Here the CDR3 DNA reads TGCGCCAGCAGCCAAGAAGCGGACTGGGAAAAACTGTTTTTT. Encoded protein: CASSQEADWEKLFF.

This clonotype appeared many times. This rearrangement joins TRBV5-1 to TRBJ2-5; possibly TRBD2 for D (6 bases). Per germline, CDR1 SGHRS and CDR2 YFSETQ. V was pared by 5 bases and J by 5 bases, with 16 bases between. The CDR3 sequence is 14 residues long. The CDR3 loop reads CASSSGSPTETQYF. CDR3 in DNA: TGCGCCAGCAGTTCCGGGAGTCCCACGGAGACCCAGTACTTC.

The V call is TRBV2, the J call TRBJ1-1, with D hard to call. The CDR3 contains 15 residues. Trimming cost V 7 bases and J 4 bases, with 19 bases left between them. Per the germline V gene, CDR1 is SNHLY and CDR2 is FYNNEI. DNA of the CDR3: TGTGCCAGCACCCTGAATTACCGTTTTGGCACTGAAGCTTTCTTT. Its translation is CASTLNYRFGTEAFF.

This clonotype occurred many times. The J gene is TRBJ1-5, the V gene TRBV6-5, with 7 bases lining up with TRBD1. V was clipped by 8 bases and J by 9 bases; unmatched bases: 7. Germline assignment: CDR1 MNHEY and CDR2 SVGAGI. The CDR3 has 12 amino acids. The CDR3 spells CASGVTGTPQHF. The CDR3 DNA reads TGTGCCAGCGGAGTGACAGGGACGCCCCAGCATTTT.

This clonotype was seen many times. The V gene is TRBV7-8, the J gene TRBJ2-7, with 8 bases lining up with TRBD1. The germline gives CDR1 SGHVS, CDR2 FQNEAQ. The CDR3 covers 14 residues. V shed 1 base, J shed 2 bases, and the junction held 1 base outside the gene matches. The DNA of the CDR3 is TGTGCCAGCAGCTTAGGGACAGGGCCCTACGAGCAGTACTTC. It yields the protein CASSLGTGPYEQYF. Combining the CDR3 with reference TRBV7-8 and TRBJ2-7 gives the whole variable domain GAGVSQSPRYKVAKRGQDVALRCDPISGHVSLFWYQQALGQGPEFLTYFQNEAQLDKSGLPSDRFFAERPEGSVSTLKIQRTQQEDSAVYLCASSLGTGPYEQYFGPGTRLTVT.

In its sample, this clonotype was seen a few times. DNA for the CDR3: TGTGCCAGCAGCCAGGATGGGATTCGATCACCCCTCCACTTT. Translated: CASSQDGIRSPLHF. This chain links TRBV7-8 with TRBJ1-6; no firm D call. The CDR3 consists of 14 residues. Germline CDR1 reads SGHVS; CDR2 reads FQNEAQ. Trimming pared 5 bases from V and 10 bases from J, leaving 15 bases between.

V usage is TRBV30 and J usage is TRBJ1-4; maybe TRBD1 (5 bases). The CDR3 is 12 residues long. Germline V gene sequence: CDR1 GTSNPN, CDR2 SVGIG (reference sequence). V dropped 3 bases and J dropped 8 bases, with 10 bases sitting between them. CDR3 region: CAWSRAGEKLFF. The CDR3 coding sequence is TGTGCCTGGAGCAGGGCGGGAGAAAAACTGTTTTTT.

The rearrangement joins TRBV15 to TRBJ2-5, with 7 bases identical to TRBD1. CDR1 and CDR2 (germline): LNHNV, YYDKDF (reference sequence). The junction had 14 bases not matched to a gene; V was cut back by 5 bases and J by 5 bases. The CDR3 runs to 16 residues. In nucleotides, the CDR3 is TGTGCCACCAGCCGAACACCTAGACAGGGTTCCGAGACCCAGTACTTC. Its translation is CATSRTPRQGSETQYF.

This chain joins TRBV20-1 and TRBJ2-5; perhaps TRBD1 as D (6 bases). The CDR3 sequence is 14 residues long. Trimming removed 4 bases at V and 2 bases at J, with 14 bases between. Germline V lookup: CDR1 DFQATT, CDR2 SNEGSKA (reference sequence). The CDR3 DNA is TGCAGTGCTACCGTGGGGGCGGAGCAAGAGACCCAGTACTTC. Amino acid sequence: CSATVGAEQETQYF.

CDR3 nucleotides: TGTGCCAGTAGTATAGTCGGGGGTAGCTCCTACAATGAGCAGTTCTTC. This translates into CASSIVGGSSYNEQFF. The V call is TRBV19, the J call TRBJ2-1, with D perhaps TRBD2 (6 bases). This CDR3 is 16 amino acids long. V lost 1 base to trimming and J lost 0 bases, with 10 bases between them. Germline-derived CDR1 and CDR2 are LNHDA and SQIVND (reference sequence).

Only a few counts were recorded for this clonotype. The chain has TRBV5-1 and TRBJ2-1; 12 bases are shared with TRBD2. The ends lost 4 bases at V and 0 bases at J; junction bases unmatched: 5. Germline V gene lookup returns CDR1 SGHRS and CDR2 YFSETQ. The CDR3 runs to 17 residues. DNA of the CDR3: TGCGCCAGCAGCCCTACTAGCGGGGGGCCCTCCTACAATGAGCAGTTCTTC. It codes for CASSPTSGGPSYNEQFF.

This clonotype appeared a few times. This chain connects TRBV6-5 to TRBJ1-2; perhaps TRBD1 as D (6 bases). The CDR3 spans 15 residues. The ends were cut back, 1 base at V and 4 bases at J, with 13 bases in the middle. Germline V gene lookup returns CDR1 MNHEY and CDR2 SVGAGI. The CDR3 region is CASSYYRGGSYGYTF. The CDR3 coding sequence is TGTGCCAGCAGTTACTATCGCGGGGGCAGCTATGGCTACACCTTC.

The sample holds a few counts of this clonotype. The chain joins TRBV5-1 to TRBJ1-1; possible D gene TRBD1, 5 bases. Germline V gene lookup returns CDR1 SGHRS and CDR2 YFSETQ. The CDR3 covers 14 residues. V was cut by 2 bases and J by 0 bases, with 8 bases left in between. This CDR3 is CASSFRGLNTEAFF. The CDR3, as DNA: TGCGCCAGCAGCTTTCGGGGCTTGAACACTGAAGCTTTCTTT. Full variable domain (outside the CDR3, taken from reference TRBV5-1 and TRBJ1-1): KAGVTQTPRYLIKTRGQQVTLSCSPISGHRSVSWYQQTPGQGLQFLFEYFSETQRNKGNFPGRFSGRQFSNSRSEMNVSTLELGDSALYLCASSFRGLNTEAFFGQGTRLTVV.

V is TRBV5-5 and J is TRBJ2-1; maybe TRBD1 (5 bases). The CDR3 has 18 amino acids. V gave up 3 bases and J gave up 7 bases, with 26 bases separating them. CDR1 and CDR2 (germline): SGHKS, YYEKEE (reference sequence). CDR3 bases: TGTGCCAGCAGCTCCCCCTTTAGGGTAGTGGCAGCAGGGAATGAGCAGTTCTTC. This gives the protein CASSSPFRVVAAGNEQFF.

A few counts support this clonotype. The rearrangement uses TRBV20-1 and TRBJ2-5, with no clear D. CDR1 is DFQATT and CDR2 is SNEGSKA in the germline V gene (reference sequence). CDR3 length: 13 residues. V was shortened by 3 bases and J by 13 bases, with 21 bases between the two germline ends. CDR3 sequence: CSASAPSGPVWYF. The CDR3 DNA reads TGCAGTGCTAGTGCCCCGTCCGGACCTGTTTGGTACTTC.

The rearrangement joins TRBV5-6 to TRBJ2-7; D perhaps matches TRBD1 (6 bases). Trimming took off 0 bases at V and 5 bases at J, with 18 bases between the two ends. The germline V gene has CDR1 SGHDT and CDR2 YYEEEE. This CDR3 spans 16 amino acids. The chain's CDR3 is CASSLEDSYTKHEQYV. For the CDR3, the DNA is TGTGCCAGCAGCTTGGAGGACAGTTATACTAAACACGAGCAGTACGTC.

The chain joins TRBV18 to TRBJ1-1, with no clear D. Germline values: CDR1 KGHSH, CDR2 LQKENI. This CDR3 contains 15 residues. Trimming removed 0 bases from V and 3 bases from J, with 11 bases in between. CDR3 sequence (DNA): TGTGCCAGCTCACCACCGAGCGGGGTCTACACTGAAGCTTTCTTT. Amino acid sequence: CASSPPSGVYTEAFF.

The rearrangement uses TRBV19 and TRBJ2-7; D is unresolved. The V gene lost 6 bases and the J gene lost 1 base, with 13 bases spanning the gap. CDR3 length: 14 amino acids. The germline CDR1 and CDR2 sequences are LNHDA and SQIVND (reference sequence). The CDR3 loop reads CASRVLSQSYEQYV. The CDR3 nucleotides read TGTGCCAGTAGGGTCCTTAGTCAATCCTACGAGCAGTACGTC.

The V gene is TRBV3-1, the J gene TRBJ2-5, with a tentative D call TRBD1 (6 bases). The CDR3 sequence is 14 residues long. V was pared by 3 bases and J by 1 base, with 9 bases between. From germline, CDR1 is LGHDT and CDR2 YNNKEL (reference sequence). In DNA form, the CDR3 reads TGTGCCAGCAGCCAGAGGACAGTCCAAGAGACCCAGTACTTC. This sequence encodes CASSQRTVQETQYF.

This chain connects TRBV20-1 to TRBJ2-7, with D possibly being TRBD1 (5 bases). The CDR3 is 12 amino acids. V was shortened by 3 bases and J by 0 bases, with 6 bases between the two germline ends. Germline CDR1 is DFQATT and CDR2 is SNEGSKA (reference sequence). CDR3 DNA: TGCAGTGCTAGGACAGTCTCCTACGAGCAGTACGTC. Translated, it gives CSARTVSYEQYV.

V is TRBV15 and J is TRBJ2-3; TRBD2 agrees at 9 bases. The CDR3 has 18 residues. V trimming: 0 bases; J trimming: 0 bases; junction bases outside the gene matches: 7. Germline loops: CDR1 LNHNV, CDR2 YYDKDF (reference sequence). CDR3 DNA sequence: TGTGCCACCAGCAGAGATATGGGCGGGGGGGGAAGCACAGATACGCAGTATTTT. This sequence encodes CATSRDMGGGGSTDTQYF.

CDR3 protein: CATSRDGLRYF. The CDR3, as DNA: TGTGCCACCAGCAGAGACGGCCTGCGGTACTTC. This chain uses TRBV15 with TRBJ2-5; D unclear. Per germline, CDR1 LNHNV and CDR2 YYDKDF (reference sequence). This CDR3 has 11 amino acids. Trimming stripped 0 bases from V and 13 bases from J, with 9 bases between.

This clonotype has just a few counts. The chain combines TRBV4-3 with TRBJ1-1, with D perhaps matching TRBD1 (5 bases). Germline V gene data show CDR1 as LGHNA and CDR2 as YSLEER. CDR3 size: 15 residues. V was clipped by 0 bases and J by 3 bases, with 11 bases between them. The CDR3: CASSQDTRGYTEAFF. CDR3 DNA sequence: TGCGCCAGCAGCCAAGATACAAGGGGCTACACTGAAGCTTTCTTT.

The rearrangement uses TRBV6-6 and TRBJ1-2; maybe TRBD1 (5 bases). The length of the CDR3 is 13 residues. The V gene's germline CDR1 is MNHNY and CDR2 SVGAGI (reference sequence). The germline V and J ends were trimmed by 8 bases and 8 bases, with 18 bases remaining between them. The CDR3 nucleotides read TGTGCCAGCGTTTTTACCCGACAGTTCGGCTACACCTTC. Amino acids: CASVFTRQFGYTF.

This clonotype was detected ten times or more. The chain has TRBV20-1 and TRBJ2-5, with D uncertain. The CDR3 spans 14 residues. Per germline, CDR1 DFQATT and CDR2 SNEGSKA (reference sequence). The V end lost 4 bases, the J end lost 2 bases, and 14 bases lay between the germline ends. The CDR3 sequence is CSATKGRAQETQYF. CDR3 DNA sequence: TGCAGTGCTACCAAAGGTCGAGCTCAAGAGACCCAGTACTTC.

This sequence joins TRBV20-1 and TRBJ1-5, with 7 positions matching TRBD1. V lost 4 bases to trimming and J lost 1 base; unmatched junction nucleotides: 16. Per germline, CDR1 DFQATT and CDR2 SNEGSKA (reference sequence). The CDR3 is 18 amino acids. The CDR3, as DNA: TGCAGTGCTAACTCGGGCAGGGGGTCACTTCTGAGCAATCAGCCCCAGCATTTT. Protein product: CSANSGRGSLLSNQPQHF.

The gene calls are TRBV20-1 and TRBJ2-7, with 9 bases matching TRBD1. Germline V gene data show CDR1 as DFQATT and CDR2 as SNEGSKA (reference sequence). There are 15 residues in the CDR3. Trimming at V came to 0 bases and at J to 2 bases, leaving 5 bases not matched to a gene. CDR3: CSARDGDRDPYEQYF. Written as DNA, the CDR3 is TGCAGTGCTAGAGATGGGGACAGGGATCCCTACGAGCAGTACTTC.

This clonotype was detected a few times. The V and J genes are TRBV5-6 and TRBJ2-7, with D maybe TRBD1 (6 bases). The V end lost 3 bases, the J end lost 1 base, and 11 bases lay between the germline ends. Germline V gene data show CDR1 as SGHDT and CDR2 as YYEEEE. The CDR3 consists of 14 residues. The CDR3 is CASSSQRGSYEQYF. The CDR3 bases are TGTGCCAGCAGCTCCCAAAGGGGGTCCTACGAGCAGTACTTC. The full variable domain, rest sourced from reference TRBV5-6 and TRBJ2-7, is DAGVTQSPTHLIKTRGQQVTLRCSPKSGHDTVSWYQQALGQGPQFIFQYYEEEERQRGNFPDRFSGHQFPNYSSELNVNALLLGDSALYLCASSSQRGSYEQYFGPGTRLTVT.

This clonotype was detected only a few times. The rearrangement uses TRBV5-1 and TRBJ2-2; D call uncertain. V lost 3 bases to trimming and J lost 3 bases, with 15 bases between them. Germline V CDR1 and CDR2: SGHRS, YFSETQ. The CDR3 length is 16 residues. The CDR3, as DNA: TGCGCCAGCAGCTCTAGGACGTTCGTTGACACCGGGGAGCTGTTTTTT. Amino acids: CASSSRTFVDTGELFF. The variable domain in full, completed from reference TRBV5-1 and TRBJ2-2, reads KAGVTQTPRYLIKTRGQQVTLSCSPISGHRSVSWYQQTPGQGLQFLFEYFSETQRNKGNFPGRFSGRQFSNSRSEMNVSTLELGDSALYLCASSSRTFVDTGELFFGEGSRLTVL.